The 3 T cell receptor beta chains below come from one sample, sequenced in a study of T cell clonality in common variable immunodeficiency. Measured with immunoSEQ multiplex PCR; TCRdb has only the in-frame clones, and not every one. The sample yields 50,000 to 65,000 clones, without any singletons. Sequencing was carried out using peripheral blood mononuclear cells. All receptors derive from a person between 18 and 75 years old in good health.

This clone came up many times. The read is 3 residues too short to cover the CDR3 end, so that end is filled in from the germline J gene. V usage is TRBV28 and J usage is TRBJ1-1; possibly TRBD1 for D (5 bases). Germline V gene data show CDR1 as MDHEN and CDR2 as SYDVKM. The germline V and J ends were trimmed by 3 bases and 0 bases, with 8 bases remaining between them. There are 14 residues in the CDR3. The CDR3 reads CASSFGGVNTEAFF. Incomplete CDR3 DNA: TGTGCCAGCAGTTTTGGAGGGGTGAACACTGAA.

The sample holds many counts of this clone. Here the CDR3 reads CSANSPDRENTEAFF. The sequenced part of the CDR3 DNA is TGCAGTGCTAATTCCCCGGACAGGGAGAACACTGAA. The chain couples TRBV20-1 to TRBJ1-1; 8 nucleotides agree with TRBD1. The read halts 3 residues ahead of the CDR3 end, with the missing end drawn from the germline J gene. Germline V gives CDR1 DFQATT, CDR2 SNEGSKA (reference sequence). V was pared by 4 bases and J by 1 base, with 8 bases of the junction left unmatched. This CDR3 spans 15 amino acids.

This clone was found many times. This CDR3 is CSAKVDTNYGYTF. The covered CDR3 bases are TGCAGTGCTAAGGTGGACACGAACTATGGC. The chain employs TRBV20-1 and TRBJ1-2, with D perhaps matching TRBD1 (5 bases). The missing CDR3 end, 3 residues past where the read stops, is filled in from the germline J gene. The CDR3 is 13 amino acids. V was clipped by 4 bases and J by 2 bases, with 11 bases between them. The germline V gene has CDR1 DFQATT and CDR2 SNEGSKA (reference sequence).